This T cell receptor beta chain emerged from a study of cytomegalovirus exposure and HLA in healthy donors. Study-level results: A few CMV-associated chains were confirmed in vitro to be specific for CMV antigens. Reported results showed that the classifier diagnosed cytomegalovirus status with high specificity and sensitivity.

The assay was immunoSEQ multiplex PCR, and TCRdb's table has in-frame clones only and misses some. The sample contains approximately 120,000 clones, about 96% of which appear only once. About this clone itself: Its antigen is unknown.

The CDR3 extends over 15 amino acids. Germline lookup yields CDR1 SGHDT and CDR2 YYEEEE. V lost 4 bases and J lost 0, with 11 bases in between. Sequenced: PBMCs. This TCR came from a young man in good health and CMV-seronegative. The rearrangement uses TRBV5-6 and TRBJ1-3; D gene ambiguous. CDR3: CASSPTGSSGNTIYF. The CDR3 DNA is TGTGCCAGCAGCCCGACGGGGTCCTCTGGAAACACCATATATTTT.